The 28 T cell receptor beta chains below all came from one sample that was sequenced in a study of blood T cell repertoires in COVID-19. Clones were read by immunoSEQ multiplex PCR, and TCRdb kept only the in-frame ones, dropping some. The sample yields roughly 300,000 clones, 85% seen once. Sequencing was done on a sample of peripheral blood. Every receptor here comes from a human donor in a cohort sampled during active COVID-19.

The chain employs TRBV6-1 and TRBJ1-6; weak D call: TRBD1 (5 bases). V was shortened by 2 bases and J by 10 bases, with 12 bases between the two germline ends. CDR1 MNHNS and CDR2 SASEGT come from the germline V gene. The CDR3 is made up of 14 amino acids. The CDR3 nucleotides are TGTGCCAGCAGTGAACAGGGTGGAGGGTCACCCCTCCACTTT. This codes for CASSEQGGGSPLHF.

J is TRBJ2-1 and V is TRBV2; 12 bases fit TRBD2. After removal of 8 bases from V and 6 bases from J, the junction contained 8 bases not matched to a gene. The germline gives CDR1 SNHLY, CDR2 FYNNEI. The CDR3 consists of 15 residues. The CDR3 coding sequence is TGTGCCAGCCGTCCGACTAGCGGGAGTGGCAATGAGCAGTTCTTC. This gives the protein CASRPTSGSGNEQFF. Full variable domain (rest looked up from reference TRBV2 and TRBJ2-1): EPEVTQTPSHQVTQMGQEVILRCVPISNHLYFYWYRQILGQKVEFLVSFYNNEISEKSEIFDDQFSVERPDGSNFTLKIRSTKLEDSAMYFCASRPTSGSGNEQFFGPGTRLTVL.

The chain carries TRBV6-4 and TRBJ1-6; D perhaps matches TRBD1 (5 bases). The CDR3 runs 14 residues. Trimming took off 5 bases at V and 8 bases at J, with 13 bases between the two ends. Germline lookup yields CDR1 MRHNA and CDR2 SNTAGT. CDR3 nucleotide sequence: TGTGCCAGCAGTCAGGACCCGGGGGATTCACCCCTCCACTTT. It specifies CASSQDPGDSPLHF.

Details on this clone: At one end, the junction sequence differs from germline, possibly due to a read error. This specimen includes other DNA sequences encoding the same CDR3. This sequence joins TRBV12-3 or TRBV12-4 and TRBJ1-2; D uncertain. The CDR3 loop spans 11 amino acids. CDR3 sequence reads: CASSQTYGYTF. The DNA of the CDR3 is TGTGCCAGCAGTCAGACATATGGTTACACCTTC.

This clone came up a few times. This sequence joins TRBV10-2 and TRBJ2-7; D is unresolved. Per germline, CDR1 WSHSY and CDR2 SAAADI. This CDR3 comprises 13 residues. V lost 1 base and J 6 bases, leaving 10 bases between the germline ends. In DNA, the CDR3 is TGCGCCAGCAGTGAGTACGGGTACGGCGAGCAGTACTTC. Translated: CASSEYGYGEQYF.

V and J are TRBV7-2 and TRBJ2-2; 10 bases align to TRBD2. Looked up from germline, CDR1 is SGHTA and CDR2 is FQGNSA. Trimming removed 5 bases from V and 5 bases from J; junction bases left unmatched: 17. The CDR3 has 19 amino acids. CDR3 in DNA: TGTGCCAGCAGCGGGTCGACTAGCGGGTTGGGTGGCAGGACCGGGGAGCTGTTTTTT. Amino acids: CASSGSTSGLGGRTGELFF.

This clone occurred a few times. The chain recombines TRBV11-3 with TRBJ1-2; tentative D call: TRBD1 (5 bases). V was clipped by 5 bases and J by 8 bases, with 15 bases between them. This CDR3 is 13 amino acids long. Germline V gives CDR1 SGHNT, CDR2 YENEEA. The DNA of the CDR3 is TGTGCCAGCAGCACTCGACAGTTTGGCGGCTACACCTTC. It is translated as CASSTRQFGGYTF.

The V gene is TRBV9, the J gene TRBJ2-5; D is undetermined. This CDR3 comprises 13 residues. Germline V gives CDR1 SGDLS, CDR2 YYNGEE. With 3 bases removed from V and 4 bases from J, the gap between germline ends came to 10 bases. This CDR3 reads CASSANPGETQYF. The DNA of the CDR3 is TGTGCCAGCAGCGCCAACCCGGGAGAGACCCAGTACTTC.

This chain connects TRBV4-3 to TRBJ2-7, with 7 bases lining up with TRBD2. The J segment lost 0 bases and the V segment lost 0 bases, leaving 5 bases of the junction unmatched. Germline V gene lookup returns CDR1 LGHNA and CDR2 YSLEER. CDR3 size: 16 residues. CDR3 protein: CASSQEAGPLSYEQYF. The CDR3 nucleotides read TGCGCCAGCAGCCAAGAAGCGGGACCACTCTCCTACGAGCAGTACTTC.

V usage is TRBV9 and J usage is TRBJ2-5; D is perhaps TRBD1 (6 bases). The CDR3 is made up of 14 amino acids. The V gene's germline CDR1 is SGDLS and CDR2 YYNGEE. The germline V and J ends were trimmed by 4 bases and 3 bases, with 13 bases remaining between them. In nucleotides, the CDR3 is TGTGCCAGCAGCCCTAGTACAGGGAAAGAGACCCAGTACTTC. Its protein product is CASSPSTGKETQYF. Together with reference TRBV9 and TRBJ2-5, the CDR3 gives the full variable domain: DSGVTQTPKHLITATGQRVTLRCSPRSGDLSVYWYQQSLDQGLQFLIQYYNGEERAKGNILERFSAQQFPDLHSELNLSSLELGDSALYFCASSPSTGKETQYFGPGTRLLVL.

V gene TRBV4-1 combines with J gene TRBJ2-1, with D tentatively TRBD2 (6 bases). CDR1 and CDR2 (germline): MGHRA, YSYEKL. The CDR3 consists of 14 residues. V was pared by 5 bases and J by 5 bases, with 13 bases between. The CDR3 DNA is TGCGCCAGCAGCTACGCGGGACTTAACAATGAGCAGTTCTTC. Its translation is CASSYAGLNNEQFF.

A word on this clone: A much larger clone lies one base from this, so it may be a read error. Other nucleotide sequences from this sample produce the same CDR3. The chain recombines TRBV5-1 with TRBJ1-3; no firm D call. Trimming stripped 2 bases from V and 0 bases from J, with 6 bases between. The CDR3 sequence is 14 residues long. Germline-derived CDR1 and CDR2 are SGHRS and YFSETQ. CDR3 residues: CASSLESSGNTIYF. In nucleotides, the CDR3 is TGCGCCAGCAGCTTAGAGAGCTCTGGAAACACCATATATTTT.

V and J are TRBV27 and TRBJ1-1; tentative D call: TRBD1 (5 bases). CDR3 length: 14 residues. Germline V gives CDR1 MNHEY, CDR2 SMNVEV (reference sequence). V lost 5 bases and J 0 bases, leaving 10 bases between the germline ends. In DNA form, the CDR3 reads TGTGCCAGCAGTAAAACAGGCATGAACACTGAAGCTTTCTTT. Encoded protein: CASSKTGMNTEAFF.

The gene calls are TRBV7-7 and TRBJ2-7, with TRBD2 matching 8 bases. V dropped 3 bases and J dropped 5; count of bases not matched to a gene: 9. Germline CDR1 SSHAT, CDR2 FNYEAQ (reference sequence). This CDR3 spans 15 amino acids. CDR3: CASSFSPGTRNEQYF. The CDR3 DNA reads TGTGCCAGCAGCTTTAGCCCCGGGACTAGGAACGAGCAGTACTTC.

The rearrangement uses TRBV24-1 and TRBJ2-1, with 8 bases that match TRBD1. The CDR3 has 16 amino acids. Germline V gene data show CDR1 as KGHDR and CDR2 as SFDVKD. After removal of 4 bases from V and 8 bases from J, the junction contained 12 bases not matched to a gene. For the CDR3, the DNA is TGTGCCACCAGTGAAGATCGACAGGGGATAATGGATGAGCAGTTCTTC. Its translation: CATSEDRQGIMDEQFF.

This sequence joins TRBV7-8 and TRBJ1-1; the match to TRBD1 covers 8 bases. The CDR3 loop spans 15 amino acids. After removal of 6 bases from V and 0 bases from J, the junction contained 6 bases not matched to a gene. The germline CDR1 and CDR2 sequences are SGHVS and FQNEAQ. CDR3 DNA: TGTGCCAGCAGGTCACAGGGGGAGATGAACACTGAAGCTTTCTTT. Its translation is CASRSQGEMNTEAFF. Full variable domain (missing parts from reference TRBV7-8 and TRBJ1-1): GAGVSQSPRYKVAKRGQDVALRCDPISGHVSLFWYQQALGQGPEFLTYFQNEAQLDKSGLPSDRFFAERPEGSVSTLKIQRTQQEDSAVYLCASRSQGEMNTEAFFGQGTRLTVV.

The chain couples TRBV7-2 to TRBJ2-5, with TRBD2 matching 10 bases. With 5 bases clipped from V and 3 bases from J, the junction kept 12 bases outside the gene matches. CDR1 and CDR2 from the germline V gene are SGHTA and FQGNSA. The CDR3 sequence is 17 residues long. CDR3 sequence (DNA): TGTGCCAGCAGCGGGTCTAGCGGGAGAAGGTTCGAAGAGACCCAGTACTTC. Amino acid sequence: CASSGSSGRRFEETQYF. Using reference TRBV7-2 and TRBJ2-5 for the parts outside the CDR3, the full variable domain is GAGVSQSPSNKVTEKGKDVELRCDPISGHTALYWYRQSLGQGLEFLIYFQGNSAPDKSGLPSDRFSAERTGGSVSTLTIQRTQQEDSAVYLCASSGSSGRRFEETQYFGPGTRLLVL.

The chain has TRBV27 and TRBJ2-3; TRBD2 matches at 14 bases. After removal of 5 bases from V and 2 bases from J, the junction contained 12 bases not matched to a gene. The CDR3 totals 19 residues. Germline CDR1 is MNHEY and CDR2 is SMNVEV (reference sequence). The chain's CDR3 is CASSHLTSGRAFATDTQYF. In DNA, the CDR3 is TGTGCCAGCAGTCATCTGACTAGCGGGAGGGCTTTTGCCACAGATACGCAGTATTTT.

The rearrangement links TRBV18 to TRBJ1-2; D is uncertain. Between the trimmed V and J ends, which lost 3 bases and 0 bases, there was a span of 8 bases. This CDR3 is built from 14 residues. The germline gives CDR1 KGHSH, CDR2 LQKENI. CDR3 DNA sequence: TGTGCCAGCTCACCCGTAGAATCTAACTATGGCTACACCTTC. This translates into CASSPVESNYGYTF.

The chain carries TRBV5-5 and TRBJ2-5, with D unclear. Trimming cost V 0 bases and J 2 bases, with 8 bases left between them. CDR1 is SGHKS and CDR2 is YYEKEE in the germline V gene (reference sequence). The CDR3 sequence is 14 residues long. The CDR3 protein is CASSLGSLQETQYF. The CDR3 bases are TGTGCCAGCAGCTTGGGATCCCTACAAGAGACCCAGTACTTC.

The chain joins TRBV5-1 to TRBJ2-5; 11 bases align to TRBD2. Germline CDR1 is SGHRS and CDR2 is YFSETQ. The CDR3 is made up of 14 amino acids. After removal of 5 bases from V and 4 bases from J, the junction contained 4 bases not matched to a gene. In DNA, the CDR3 is TGCGCCAGCAGACCCGGGACTAGCGGAGAGACCCAGTACTTC. Its translation is CASRPGTSGETQYF. The full variable domain, rest sourced from reference TRBV5-1 and TRBJ2-5, is KAGVTQTPRYLIKTRGQQVTLSCSPISGHRSVSWYQQTPGQGLQFLFEYFSETQRNKGNFPGRFSGRQFSNSRSEMNVSTLELGDSALYLCASRPGTSGETQYFGPGTRLLVL.

The V and J genes are TRBV7-3 and TRBJ2-1, with 7 bases identical to TRBD2. The CDR3 loop spans 14 amino acids. CDR1 SGHTA and CDR2 FQGTGA come from the germline V gene. The junction had 13 bases not matched to a gene; V was cut back by 5 bases and J by 12 bases. CDR3 DNA: TGTGCCAGCAGCGAAAGCGGGGCAGGGTTGTTGCAGTTCTTC. It encodes CASSESGAGLLQFF.

The J gene is TRBJ1-6, the V gene TRBV4-2; 11 bases match TRBD1. The CDR3 consists of 14 residues. Trimming at V came to 4 bases and at J to 10 bases, leaving 3 bases not matched to a gene. The V gene's germline CDR1 is LGHNA and CDR2 YNFKEQ. The CDR3 bases are TGTGCCAGCAGCCTTGGACAGGGGGCCTCACCCCTCCACTTT. It specifies CASSLGQGASPLHF.

V gene TRBV11-2 combines with J gene TRBJ1-6; unclear D gene. Trimming left V 3 bases short and J 9 bases short, with 9 bases between. The length of the CDR3 is 13 residues. Germline V gene sequence: CDR1 SGHAT, CDR2 FQNNGV. The CDR3 loop is CASSLGGVSPLHF. Written as DNA, the CDR3 is TGTGCCAGCAGCTTGGGCGGGGTTTCACCCCTCCACTTT.

This chain links TRBV7-2 with TRBJ2-1; 10 bases fit TRBD2. The CDR3 sequence is 14 residues long. The V gene's germline CDR1 is SGHTA and CDR2 FQGNSA. Unmatched junction bases numbered 2, after V lost 6 bases and J lost 3 bases. CDR3 bases: TGTGCCAGCAGAGCGGGAGGGTTCTACAATGAGCAGTTCTTC. Translation: CASRAGGFYNEQFF.

V usage is TRBV19 and J usage is TRBJ1-2; D unclear. The CDR3 totals 15 residues. V was trimmed by 3 bases and J by 7 bases, leaving 18 bases between them. Per the germline V gene, CDR1 is LNHDA and CDR2 is SQIVND (reference sequence). The CDR3 bases are TGTGCCAGTAGTATTCCGGGGTTCCCGGAGGGTGGCTACACCTTC. This gives the protein CASSIPGFPEGGYTF. Supplemented by reference TRBV19 and TRBJ1-2, the full variable domain reads DGGITQSPKYLFRKEGQNVTLSCEQNLNHDAMYWYRQDPGQGLRLIYYSQIVNDFQKGDIAEGYSVSREKKESFPLTVTSAQKNPTAFYLCASSIPGFPEGGYTFGSGTRLTVV.

This clone is a singleton in its sample. V usage is TRBV27 and J usage is TRBJ2-2; tentative D call: TRBD2 (5 bases). The CDR3 is 14 amino acids. Trimming pared 4 bases from V and 1 base from J, leaving 7 bases between. Germline V lookup: CDR1 MNHEY, CDR2 SMNVEV (reference sequence). CDR3 DNA: TGTGCCAGCAGTTCTAGCTTGAACACCGGGGAGCTGTTTTTT. This gives the protein CASSSSLNTGELFF.

This rearrangement joins TRBV20-1 to TRBJ1-6, with 7 nucleotides matching TRBD1. Trimming took 2 bases from V and 19 from J; bases not matched to a gene: 8. Per germline, CDR1 DFQATT and CDR2 SNEGSKA (reference sequence). The CDR3 contains 11 residues. CDR3 bases: TGCAGTGCTAGATTTGGACAGGAGTCTCACTTT. This codes for CSARFGQESHF.